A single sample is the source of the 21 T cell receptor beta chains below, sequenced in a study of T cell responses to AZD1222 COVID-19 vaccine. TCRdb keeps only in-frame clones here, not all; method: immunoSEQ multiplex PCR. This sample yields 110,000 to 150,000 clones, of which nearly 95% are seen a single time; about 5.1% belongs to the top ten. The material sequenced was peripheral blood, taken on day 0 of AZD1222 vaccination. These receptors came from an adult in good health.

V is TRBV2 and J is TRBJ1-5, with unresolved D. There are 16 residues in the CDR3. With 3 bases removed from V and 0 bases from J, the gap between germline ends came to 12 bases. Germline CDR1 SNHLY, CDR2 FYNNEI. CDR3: CASSESRGHSNQPQHF. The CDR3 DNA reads TGTGCCAGCAGTGAGAGTAGAGGGCATAGCAATCAGCCCCAGCATTTT.

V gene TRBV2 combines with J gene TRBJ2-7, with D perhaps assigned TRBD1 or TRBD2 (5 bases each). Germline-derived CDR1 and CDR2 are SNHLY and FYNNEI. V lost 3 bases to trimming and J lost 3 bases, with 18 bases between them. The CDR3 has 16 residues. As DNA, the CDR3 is TGTGCCAGCAGTGACGGGACCGAGGGCCCCAGCTACGAGCAGTACTTC. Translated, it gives CASSDGTEGPSYEQYF.

The CDR3 sequence: CASTADRAFYGYTF. The CDR3 DNA reads as TGTGCCAGCACCGCGGACAGGGCCTTCTATGGCTACACCTTC. The V call is TRBV28, the J call TRBJ1-2; 8 nucleotides agree with TRBD1. The V segment lost 7 bases and the J segment 4 bases; nucleotides outside the gene matches: 8. Germline CDR1 reads MDHEN; CDR2 reads SYDVKM. This CDR3 region has 14 residues.

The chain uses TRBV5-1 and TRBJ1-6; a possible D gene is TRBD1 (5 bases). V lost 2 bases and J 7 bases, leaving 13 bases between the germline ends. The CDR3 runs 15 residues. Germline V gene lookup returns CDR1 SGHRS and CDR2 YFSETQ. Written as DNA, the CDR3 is TGCGCCAGCAGCTTCGGCGGGACGGACAATTCACCCCTCCACTTT. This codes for CASSFGGTDNSPLHF.

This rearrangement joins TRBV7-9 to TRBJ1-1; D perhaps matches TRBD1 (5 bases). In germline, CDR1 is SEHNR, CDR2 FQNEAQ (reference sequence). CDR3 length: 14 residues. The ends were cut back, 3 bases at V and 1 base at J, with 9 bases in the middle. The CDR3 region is CASSFQGTNTEAFF. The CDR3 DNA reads TGTGCCAGCAGCTTTCAGGGTACGAACACTGAAGCTTTCTTT.

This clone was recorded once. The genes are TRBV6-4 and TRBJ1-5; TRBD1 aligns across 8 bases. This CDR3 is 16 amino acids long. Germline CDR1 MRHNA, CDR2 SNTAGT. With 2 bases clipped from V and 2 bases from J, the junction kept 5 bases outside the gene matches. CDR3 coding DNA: TGTGCCAGCAGTGACGGGCAGGGGGCGGGCAATCAGCCCCAGCATTTT. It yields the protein CASSDGQGAGNQPQHF.

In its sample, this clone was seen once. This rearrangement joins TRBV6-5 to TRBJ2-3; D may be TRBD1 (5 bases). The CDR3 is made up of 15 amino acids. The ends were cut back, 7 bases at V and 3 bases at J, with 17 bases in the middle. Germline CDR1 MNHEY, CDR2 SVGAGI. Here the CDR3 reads CASTGQGRLTDTQYF. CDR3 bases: TGTGCCAGCACCGGACAAGGGCGATTGACAGATACGCAGTATTTT.

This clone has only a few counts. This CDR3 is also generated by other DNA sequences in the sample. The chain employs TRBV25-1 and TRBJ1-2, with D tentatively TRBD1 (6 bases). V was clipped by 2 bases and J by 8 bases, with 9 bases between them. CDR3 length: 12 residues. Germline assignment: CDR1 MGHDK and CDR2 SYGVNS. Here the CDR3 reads CASSEGGGGYTF. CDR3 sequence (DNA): TGTGCCAGCAGTGAAGGAGGGGGAGGCTACACCTTC.

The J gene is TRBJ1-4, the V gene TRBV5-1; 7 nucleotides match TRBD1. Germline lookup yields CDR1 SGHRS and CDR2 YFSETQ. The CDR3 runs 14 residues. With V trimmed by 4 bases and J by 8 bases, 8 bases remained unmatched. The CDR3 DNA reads TGCGCCAGCAGCGTTACAGGGGTGGGCGAAAAACTGTTTTTT. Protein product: CASSVTGVGEKLFF.

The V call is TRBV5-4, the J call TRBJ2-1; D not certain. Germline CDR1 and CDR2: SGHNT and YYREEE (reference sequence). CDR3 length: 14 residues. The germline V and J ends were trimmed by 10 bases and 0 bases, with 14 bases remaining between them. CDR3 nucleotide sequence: TGTGCCTGCAAACCGACCATCTCCTACAATGAGCAGTTCTTC. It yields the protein CACKPTISYNEQFF.

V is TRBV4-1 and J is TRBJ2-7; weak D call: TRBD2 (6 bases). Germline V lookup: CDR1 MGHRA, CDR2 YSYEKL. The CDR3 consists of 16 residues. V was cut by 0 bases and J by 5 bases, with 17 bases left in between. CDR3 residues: CASSQERRESRNEQYF. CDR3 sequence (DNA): TGCGCCAGCAGCCAAGAGCGGAGGGAATCGCGGAACGAGCAGTACTTC.

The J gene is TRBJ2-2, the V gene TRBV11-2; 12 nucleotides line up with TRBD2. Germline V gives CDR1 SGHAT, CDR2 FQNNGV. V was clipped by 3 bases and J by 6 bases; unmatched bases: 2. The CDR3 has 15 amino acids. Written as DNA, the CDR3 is TGTGCCAGCAGCTTTCGACTAGCGGGAGCCGGGGAGCTGTTTTTT. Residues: CASSFRLAGAGELFF.

CDR3 DNA: TGCGCCAGCAGATCGGGGGGCGGGGTAGAAGAGACCCAGTACTTC. Protein product: CASRSGGGVEETQYF. The rearrangement joins TRBV5-1 to TRBJ2-5, with D possibly being TRBD2 (7 bases). The CDR3 length is 15 residues. CDR1 and CDR2 (germline): SGHRS, YFSETQ. V was trimmed by 5 bases and J by 3 bases, leaving 17 bases between them. Using reference TRBV5-1 and TRBJ2-5 for the parts outside the CDR3, the full variable domain is KAGVTQTPRYLIKTRGQQVTLSCSPISGHRSVSWYQQTPGQGLQFLFEYFSETQRNKGNFPGRFSGRQFSNSRSEMNVSTLELGDSALYLCASRSGGGVEETQYFGPGTRLLVL.

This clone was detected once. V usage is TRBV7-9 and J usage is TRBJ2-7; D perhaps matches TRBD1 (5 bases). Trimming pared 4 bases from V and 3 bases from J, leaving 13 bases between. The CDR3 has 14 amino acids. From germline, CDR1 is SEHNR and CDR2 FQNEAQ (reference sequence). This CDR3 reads CASSSPRQFYEQYF. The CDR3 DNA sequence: TGTGCCAGCAGCTCGCCTAGACAGTTCTACGAGCAGTACTTC. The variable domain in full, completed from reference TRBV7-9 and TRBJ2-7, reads DTGVSQNPRHKITKRGQNVTFRCDPISEHNRLYWYRQTLGQGPEFLTYFQNEAQLEKSRLLSDRFSAERPKGSFSTLEIQRTEQGDSAMYLCASSSPRQFYEQYFGPGTRLTVT.

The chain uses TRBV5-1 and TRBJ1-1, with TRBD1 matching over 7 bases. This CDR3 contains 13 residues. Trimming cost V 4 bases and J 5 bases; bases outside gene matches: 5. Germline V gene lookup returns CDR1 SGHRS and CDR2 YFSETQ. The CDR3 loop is CASSGQVGTEAFF. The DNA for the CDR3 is TGCGCCAGCAGCGGACAGGTAGGGACTGAAGCTTTCTTT.

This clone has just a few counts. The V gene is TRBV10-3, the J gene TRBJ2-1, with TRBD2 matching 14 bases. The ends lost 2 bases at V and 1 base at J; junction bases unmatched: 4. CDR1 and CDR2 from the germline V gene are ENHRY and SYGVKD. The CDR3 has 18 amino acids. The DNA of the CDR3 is TGTGCCATCAGTGAGCCGGGACTAGCGGGAGATTCCTACAATGAGCAGTTCTTC. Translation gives CAISEPGLAGDSYNEQFF.

CDR3 DNA: TGTGCCAGCAGCTTAGGAGGGACTAGCGCTTACAATGAGCAGTTCTTC. This encodes CASSLGGTSAYNEQFF. The chain has TRBV11-3 and TRBJ2-1; 10 nucleotides line up with TRBD2. The CDR3 is made up of 16 amino acids. Germline-derived CDR1 and CDR2 are SGHNT and YENEEA. The V gene end was trimmed by 1 base and the J gene end by 4 bases; junction bases not matched to a gene: 4.

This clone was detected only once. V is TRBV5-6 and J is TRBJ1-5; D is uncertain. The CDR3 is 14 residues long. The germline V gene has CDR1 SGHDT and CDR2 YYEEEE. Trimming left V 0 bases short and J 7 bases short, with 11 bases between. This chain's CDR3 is CASSLVGIGQPQHF. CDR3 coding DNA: TGTGCCAGCAGCTTGGTGGGGATCGGGCAGCCCCAGCATTTT.

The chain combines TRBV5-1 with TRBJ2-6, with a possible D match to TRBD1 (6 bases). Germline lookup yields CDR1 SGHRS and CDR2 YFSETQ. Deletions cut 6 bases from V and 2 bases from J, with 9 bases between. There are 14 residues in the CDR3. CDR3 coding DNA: TGCGCCAGCACACAGGGTGCTGGGGCCAACGTCCTGACTTTC. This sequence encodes CASTQGAGANVLTF.

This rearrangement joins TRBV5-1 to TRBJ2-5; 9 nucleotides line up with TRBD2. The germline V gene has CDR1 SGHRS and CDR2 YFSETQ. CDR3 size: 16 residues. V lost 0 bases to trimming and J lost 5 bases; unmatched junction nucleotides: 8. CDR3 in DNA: TGCGCCAGCAGCTTGGGGGTAGCGGGAGTTCGGGAGACCCAGTACTTC. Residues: CASSLGVAGVRETQYF.

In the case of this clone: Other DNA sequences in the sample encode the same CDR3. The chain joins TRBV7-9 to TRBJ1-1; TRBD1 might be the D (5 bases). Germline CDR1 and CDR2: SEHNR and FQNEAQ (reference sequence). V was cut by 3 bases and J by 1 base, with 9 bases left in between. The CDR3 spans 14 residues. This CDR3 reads CASSFSGGNTEAFF. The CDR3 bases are TGTGCCAGCAGCTTCTCGGGGGGGAACACTGAAGCTTTCTTT.